This T cell receptor beta chain emerged from a study of metastatic and nonmetastatic thyroid tumors. V lost 4 bases and J lost 0, with 10 bases in between. The germline V gene encodes CDR1 DFQATT and CDR2 SNEGSKA (reference sequence). This CDR3 region has 14 residues. This clone has a count of ten or more. This same CDR3 is encoded by further DNA sequences in the sample. TCRdb re-called the PCR reads via MiXCR. The sample has roughly 89,000 clones; roughly an eighth are singletons. Thyroid surgery was preceded by no treatment in any patient. This receptor was identified in a female donor with papillary thyroid cancer or a benign thyroid nodule (not recorded which). Some clones in this sample may be carry-over from other donors' samples. Sequencing was carried out using tumor tissue. The chain is built from TRBV20-1 and TRBJ1-3; D is unresolved. The CDR3, as DNA: TGCAGTGCTAAGGGCCCGAGCTCTGGAAACACCATATATTTT. Amino acids: CSAKGPSSGNTIYF.